This is a list of T cell receptor beta chains from one sample in a study of blood T cell repertoires in COVID-19. Repertoires were generated with immunoSEQ multiplex PCR, while TCRdb's copy carries only in-frame clones and drops some. Counted here are about 670,000 clones, 70% to 90% occurring once; the ten biggest clones make up roughly 0.25%. The material sequenced was peripheral blood. Receptors were obtained from a woman in her late teens or twenties with acute or convalescent COVID-19. CDR3s include the opening cysteine and the closing phenylalanine or tryptophan. A D gene is named only where the DNA matches it firmly.

cdr3_nt cdr3_aa j_call d_call v_call
TGTGCCAGCAGCACGCGGGGGGGAAGCACAGATACGCAGTATTTT CASSTRGGSTDTQYF TRBJ2-3 TRBD2 TRBV5-8
TGTGCCAGCAGCGTAGATTCCGGGACAGAAGGCTACACCTTC CASSVDSGTEGYTF TRBJ1-2 TRBD1 TRBV9
TGTGCCAGCAGTGAAGCGTTATGGACTAGCGGGGGGGCGGTCAAAAACATTCAGTACTTC CASSEALWTSGGAVKNIQYF TRBJ2-4 TRBD2 TRBV2
TGTGCCAGCTACGCGGACAATGAGCAGTTCTTC CASYADNEQFF TRBJ2-1 - TRBV6-6
TGTGCCAGCAGCCATGCCGGAGTCTCTGGAAACACCATATATTTT CASSHAGVSGNTIYF TRBJ1-3 - TRBV7-2
TGTGCCAGCAGTTCCACGCAGGACACCGTGGACACTGAAGCTTTCTTT CASSSTQDTVDTEAFF TRBJ1-1 - TRBV6-5
TGTGCCAGCAGTACAGGGCCCGGCAATCAGCCCCAGCATTTT CASSTGPGNQPQHF TRBJ1-5 - TRBV2
TGCAGCGTTGCCAGGGCTAGCGGGGGAAAGAGCTCCTACAATGAGCAGTTCTTC CSVARASGGKSSYNEQFF TRBJ2-1 TRBD2 TRBV29-1
TGTGCCAGCAGTGTCTATCAGGGGTTTGATGAGCAGTTCTTC CASSVYQGFDEQFF TRBJ2-1 - TRBV2
TGTGCCAGCAGCAGGGGGGACAGGGCTAACTATGGCTACACCTTC CASSRGDRANYGYTF TRBJ1-2 TRBD1 TRBV7-2
TGTGCCAGCAGTTTATCTGCCGGGAATCTGGGAAATGTTTTCTTT CASSLSAGNLGNVFF TRBJ1-1 - TRBV28
TGTGCCAGCAGCTCCACAGGGTACGAGCAGTACTTC CASSSTGYEQYF TRBJ2-7 - TRBV7-9
TGTGCCAGCTCACCGGACAGGGTCTACACTGAAGCTTTCTTT CASSPDRVYTEAFF TRBJ1-1 TRBD1 TRBV18
TGTGCCAGCAGTTTTGAGGGGGTTTTTGGCTACACCTTC CASSFEGVFGYTF TRBJ1-2 - TRBV12-3/TRBV12-4
TGTGCCAGCAGTGACAGGACAGCCGGGGAAGCTTTCTTT CASSDRTAGEAFF TRBJ1-1 - TRBV6-4
TGTGCCAGCAGTGAATTGTTTAGGGGCTATGGCTACACCTTC CASSELFRGYGYTF TRBJ1-2 - TRBV25-1
TGTGCCAGTAGTATTTCAGGGGCAGACGAAGCTTTCTTT CASSISGADEAFF TRBJ1-1 - TRBV19
TGCGCCAGCAGCTCCTCAGGGGAAGGAAACACCATATATTTT CASSSSGEGNTIYF TRBJ1-3 - TRBV10-2
TGTGCCAGCAGGGACAGCAGCAGGACTGAAGCTTTCTTT CASRDSSRTEAFF TRBJ1-1 - TRBV11-2
TGTGCCTGGAGTTACAGTAACACCGGGGAGCTGTTTTTT CAWSYSNTGELFF TRBJ2-2 - TRBV30
TGTGCCATTACCGCAACAGGTTTAACCGGGGAGCTGTTTTTT CAITATGLTGELFF TRBJ2-2 - TRBV10-3
TGTGCCAGCAGTTTCGGATTCAGGGGGCCCGATCAGCCCCAGCATTTT CASSFGFRGPDQPQHF TRBJ1-5 TRBD1 TRBV27
TGTGCCATCAGTGGGGGACAGGGGGGCTATGGCTACACCTTC CAISGGQGGYGYTF TRBJ1-2 TRBD1 TRBV10-3
TGTGCCAGCAGCCCTAAACGGACAGGGTATGGCTACACCTTC CASSPKRTGYGYTF TRBJ1-2 - TRBV21-1